This entry describes one TCR beta chain. Its antigen is not identified. These data are taken from a study of siplizumab effects on memory and regulatory T cells. Points from the study as a whole: The diversity of naive T cells seemed greater than that of memory cells, and their alloresponse contribution seemed major. The mapping of alloreactive clones to unstimulated subsets covered only a minor fraction of them. Suppression by proliferating Tregs derived from siplizumab cultures was not verified.

Only in-frame clones appear in the TCRdb table, and some are missing; sequencing was by immunoSEQ multiplex PCR. The sample includes approximately 48,000 clones, about 94% seen only once; the top ten take about a sixth. V lost 6 bases and J lost 3; bases outside the gene matches: 8. Germline assignment: CDR1 MNHEY and CDR2 SVGAGI. The CDR3 runs to 14 residues. The chain employs TRBV6-5 and TRBJ2-7; 7 bases line up with TRBD1. This TCR came from a human donor in good health. The sample taken for sequencing was CD8+ T cells sorted from blood. The CDR3 is CASSPAAGGYEQYF. In nucleotides, the CDR3 is TGTGCCAGCAGCCCGGCAGCAGGGGGCTACGAGCAGTACTTC.